This is a list of T cell receptor beta chains from one sample in a study of blood T cell repertoires in COVID-19. Some clones are missing from TCRdb's copy, which holds only in-frame ones; the method was immunoSEQ multiplex PCR. The sample holds tens of thousands of clones, under 90% seen once. The sequencing input was peripheral blood. The receptors come from a man aged 70-80 years who had recovered from COVID-19. CDR3s include the opening cysteine and the closing phenylalanine or tryptophan. The D gene is left open where the match is weak. Size tells how often a clone was seen (once, few, many) or the class of an expanded clone, and some rows leave it out.

cdr3_length: 17
clone_size: many
j_call: TRBJ2-7
v_call: TRBV3-1/TRBV3-2
d_call: TRBD1
cdr3_aa: CASSQDLIPDRAYEQYF
cdr3_nt: TGTGCCAGCAGCCAGGATTTGATTCCGGACAGGGCCTACGAGCAGTACTTC

cdr3_length: 17
clone_size: few
j_call: TRBJ2-1
v_call: TRBV7-2
d_call: TRBD2
cdr3_aa: CASSLAPSAGGNNEQFF
cdr3_nt: TGTGCCAGCAGCTTAGCTCCGAGCGCGGGAGGTAACAATGAGCAGTTCTTC

cdr3_length: 14
clone_size: -
j_call: TRBJ2-3
v_call: TRBV18
d_call: -
cdr3_aa: CASSPLSGQNTQYF
cdr3_nt: TGTGCCAGCTCACCACTCAGCGGCCAGAATACGCAGTATTTT

cdr3_length: 12
clone_size: -
j_call: TRBJ2-1
v_call: TRBV13
d_call: -
cdr3_aa: CASSSSYFEQFF
cdr3_nt: TGTGCCAGCAGCTCTTCATACTTTGAGCAGTTCTTC

cdr3_length: 15
clone_size: -
j_call: TRBJ2-1
v_call: TRBV19
d_call: TRBD2
cdr3_aa: CASRQRTSSGNEQFF
cdr3_nt: TGTGCCAGTAGACAAAGGACTAGTAGTGGGAATGAGCAGTTCTTC

cdr3_length: 13
clone_size: -
j_call: TRBJ1-1
v_call: TRBV7-9
d_call: -
cdr3_aa: CASSLDLSPEAFF
cdr3_nt: TGTGCCAGCAGCTTAGATTTGTCTCCTGAAGCTTTCTTT

cdr3_length: 16
clone_size: once
j_call: TRBJ2-5
v_call: TRBV9
d_call: TRBD2
cdr3_aa: CASSVATSGGQETQYF
cdr3_nt: TGTGCCAGCAGCGTAGCTACTAGCGGGGGACAAGAGACCCAGTACTTC

cdr3_length: 16
clone_size: -
j_call: TRBJ2-1
v_call: TRBV11-2
d_call: -
cdr3_aa: CASSRRDFVPGNEQFF
cdr3_nt: TGTGCCAGCAGCCGCCGGGATTTCGTACCGGGGAATGAGCAGTTCTTC

cdr3_length: 16
clone_size: once
j_call: TRBJ1-1
v_call: TRBV9
d_call: -
cdr3_aa: CASSASLHTAWAEAFF
cdr3_nt: TGTGCCAGCAGCGCTAGTCTACATACCGCGTGGGCTGAAGCTTTCTTT

cdr3_length: 15
clone_size: -
j_call: TRBJ1-2
v_call: TRBV5-8
d_call: TRBD1
cdr3_aa: CASSLARTGNYGYTF
cdr3_nt: TGTGCCAGCAGCTTGGCCCGGACAGGGAACTATGGCTACACCTTC

cdr3_length: 15
clone_size: -
j_call: TRBJ2-5
v_call: TRBV29-1
d_call: -
cdr3_aa: CSVEDTKIGVETQYF
cdr3_nt: TGCAGCGTTGAAGATACAAAGATCGGGGTGGAGACCCAGTACTTC

cdr3_length: 14
clone_size: once
j_call: TRBJ2-2
v_call: TRBV7-9
d_call: -
cdr3_aa: CASGIQGRTGELFF
cdr3_nt: TGTGCCAGCGGAATTCAGGGTCGGACCGGGGAGCTGTTTTTT

cdr3_length: 17
clone_size: -
j_call: TRBJ2-2
v_call: TRBV10-3
d_call: TRBD2
cdr3_aa: CAISESGRQSNTGELFF
cdr3_nt: TGTGCCATCAGTGAGTCCGGGAGGCAGTCGAACACCGGGGAGCTGTTTTTT

cdr3_length: 15
clone_size: -
j_call: TRBJ1-6
v_call: TRBV19
d_call: TRBD1
cdr3_aa: CASSKGTAYNSPLHF
cdr3_nt: TGTGCCAGTAGTAAAGGGACAGCCTATAATTCACCCCTCCACTTT

cdr3_length: 15
clone_size: few
j_call: TRBJ2-4
v_call: TRBV28
d_call: -
cdr3_aa: CASSRGTLAKNIQYF
cdr3_nt: TGTGCCAGCAGCCGTGGGACACTAGCCAAAAACATTCAGTACTTC

cdr3_length: 17
clone_size: -
j_call: TRBJ1-2
v_call: TRBV11-2
d_call: -
cdr3_aa: CASSPWAETAFSGGYTF
cdr3_nt: TGTGCCAGCAGCCCGTGGGCGGAGACAGCCTTTTCTGGGGGCTACACCTTC

cdr3_length: 16
clone_size: -
j_call: TRBJ1-2
v_call: TRBV28
d_call: TRBD1
cdr3_aa: CASSETGTVKRYGYTF
cdr3_nt: TGTGCCAGCAGTGAAACCGGGACAGTTAAGCGGTATGGCTACACCTTC

cdr3_length: 16
clone_size: -
j_call: TRBJ1-6
v_call: TRBV11-3
d_call: -
cdr3_aa: CASSTSSTGGNSPLHF
cdr3_nt: TGTGCCAGCAGCACAAGTTCGACAGGCGGGAATTCACCCCTCCACTTT

cdr3_length: 13
clone_size: once
j_call: TRBJ1-1
v_call: TRBV7-2
d_call: -
cdr3_aa: CASSFGGNTEAFF
cdr3_nt: TGTGCCAGCAGCTTTGGAGGGAACACTGAAGCTTTCTTT

cdr3_length: 16
clone_size: -
j_call: TRBJ1-2
v_call: TRBV19
d_call: TRBD1
cdr3_aa: CASSTGAGGRTDGYTF
cdr3_nt: TGTGCCAGTAGCACAGGGGCAGGGGGGCGGACCGATGGCTACACCTTC

cdr3_length: 15
clone_size: -
j_call: TRBJ2-7
v_call: TRBV11-3
d_call: -
cdr3_aa: CASSLAGSPTGEQYF
cdr3_nt: TGTGCCAGCAGCTTAGCGGGCAGTCCTACGGGGGAGCAGTACTTC

cdr3_length: 13
clone_size: -
j_call: TRBJ1-1
v_call: TRBV9
d_call: -
cdr3_aa: CASSPLLSTEAFF
cdr3_nt: TGTGCCAGCAGCCCTCTCCTTTCCACTGAAGCTTTCTTT

cdr3_length: 15
clone_size: few
j_call: TRBJ2-7
v_call: TRBV10-3
d_call: TRBD2
cdr3_aa: CAISAGTSGTYEQYF
cdr3_nt: TGTGCCATCAGTGCAGGGACTAGCGGTACCTACGAGCAGTACTTC

cdr3_length: 17
clone_size: -
j_call: TRBJ1-3
v_call: TRBV21-1
d_call: -
cdr3_aa: CASSKSRHDRYGNTIYF
cdr3_nt: TGTGCCAGCAGCAAGAGCCGCCACGACAGGTACGGAAACACCATATATTTT

cdr3_length: 15
clone_size: -
j_call: TRBJ2-5
v_call: TRBV5-6
d_call: TRBD2
cdr3_aa: CASSLGGTLQETQYF
cdr3_nt: TGTGCCAGCAGTTTGGGGGGGACTCTCCAAGAGACCCAGTACTTC

cdr3_length: 11
clone_size: -
j_call: TRBJ2-3
v_call: TRBV7-2
d_call: -
cdr3_aa: CASSTQGAQYF
cdr3_nt: TGTGCCAGCAGCACACAAGGGGCGCAGTATTTT

cdr3_length: 13
clone_size: -
j_call: TRBJ2-5
v_call: TRBV11-2
d_call: TRBD2
cdr3_aa: CASSPGLGGTQYF
cdr3_nt: TGTGCCAGCAGCCCCGGACTAGGCGGGACCCAGTACTTC

cdr3_length: 13
clone_size: -
j_call: TRBJ2-7
v_call: TRBV24-1
d_call: -
cdr3_aa: CATSGSISYEQYF
cdr3_nt: TGTGCCACCTCAGGCAGCATCTCCTACGAGCAGTACTTC

cdr3_length: 16
clone_size: -
j_call: TRBJ1-1
v_call: TRBV5-1
d_call: TRBD1
cdr3_aa: CASSLTPGQGDTEAFF
cdr3_nt: TGCGCCAGCAGCTTGACTCCGGGACAGGGGGACACTGAAGCTTTCTTT

cdr3_length: 14
clone_size: -
j_call: TRBJ1-1
v_call: TRBV4-3
d_call: -
cdr3_aa: CASSQEEGSTEAFF
cdr3_nt: TGCGCCAGCAGCCAAGAGGAGGGGTCCACTGAAGCTTTCTTT

cdr3_length: 16
clone_size: -
j_call: TRBJ1-6
v_call: TRBV30
d_call: -
cdr3_aa: CAWSNPNGGFYSPLHF
cdr3_nt: TGTGCCTGGAGTAACCCGAACGGGGGGTTTTATTCACCCCTCCACTTT

cdr3_length: 15
clone_size: -
j_call: TRBJ2-3
v_call: TRBV2
d_call: TRBD2
cdr3_aa: CASSELAGGPDTQYF
cdr3_nt: TGTGCCAGCAGTGAGTTAGCGGGAGGGCCAGATACGCAGTATTTT

cdr3_length: 16
clone_size: -
j_call: TRBJ2-2
v_call: TRBV4-1
d_call: -
cdr3_aa: CASSHSGSPEPGELFF
cdr3_nt: TGCGCCAGCAGCCATTCTGGGAGCCCTGAACCCGGGGAGCTGTTTTTT

cdr3_length: 12
clone_size: -
j_call: TRBJ1-2
v_call: TRBV5-4
d_call: -
cdr3_aa: CASSLAGEGYTF
cdr3_nt: TGTGCCAGCAGCTTGGCCGGGGAAGGCTACACCTTC

cdr3_length: 15
clone_size: -
j_call: TRBJ2-3
v_call: TRBV5-1
d_call: TRBD1
cdr3_aa: CASSLADDRADTQYF
cdr3_nt: TGCGCCAGCAGCTTGGCCGACGACAGGGCAGATACGCAGTATTTT

cdr3_length: 13
clone_size: -
j_call: TRBJ1-2
v_call: TRBV3-1/TRBV3-2
d_call: TRBD1
cdr3_aa: CASSRQGGYGYTF
cdr3_nt: TGTGCCAGCAGCCGACAGGGCGGCTATGGCTACACCTTC

cdr3_length: 15
clone_size: -
j_call: TRBJ2-7
v_call: TRBV4-3
d_call: -
cdr3_aa: CASSLGHTGIYEQYF
cdr3_nt: TGCGCCAGCAGCCTCGGACATACGGGTATCTACGAGCAGTACTTC

cdr3_length: 16
clone_size: -
j_call: TRBJ2-1
v_call: TRBV6-2/TRBV6-3
d_call: TRBD2
cdr3_aa: CASSYSKREGINEQFF
cdr3_nt: TGTGCCAGCAGTTACTCAAAGCGGGAGGGTATCAATGAGCAGTTCTTC

cdr3_length: 18
clone_size: -
j_call: TRBJ1-5
v_call: TRBV10-3
d_call: TRBD1
cdr3_aa: CATKDRGTGDYSNQPQHF
cdr3_nt: TGTGCCACGAAGGACCGCGGGACAGGGGATTATAGCAATCAGCCCCAGCATTTT